A single T cell receptor (beta chain) is shown here with its context. Its target is not known. This specimen comes from a study of cytomegalovirus exposure and HLA in healthy donors. Study-level findings and limits: Solely CMV serostatus was available to characterize immune exposure.

The PCR ran on 60 Vbeta and 13 Jbeta primers. Methods used by the authors: In a later analysis, of 80 million or so unique beta chains, roughly 10 million appeared in at least two donors. Assay: immunoSEQ multiplex PCR; the TCRdb copy retains only in-frame clones and omits some. The D gene and trimming were derived from the DNA, and the V and J assignments and clone size from that table. The sample shows some 110,000 clones, approximately 82% of them seen only once. This CDR3 contains 16 residues. V gave up 4 bases and J gave up 0 bases, with 10 bases separating them. Germline V lookup: CDR1 MNHNY, CDR2 SVGAGI (reference sequence).

Sequences were obtained from PBMCs. The TCR was taken from a young man in good health and CMV-seropositive. The rearrangement links TRBV6-6 to TRBJ2-6; D call uncertain. CDR3 nucleotides: TGTGCCAGCAGTTCTGCCCCGGGCTCTGGGGCCAACGTCCTGACTTTC. It encodes CASSSAPGSGANVLTF.